This is a list of T cell receptor beta chains from one sample in a study of T cells in Graves' hyperthyroidism and ophthalmopathy. TCRdb reprocessed the multiplex PCR reads via MiXCR and lists one record per CDR3 protein. The sample consists of around 290,000 distinct CDR3 sequences, around 15% of them appearing once. Sequencing used blood. The receptor set was obtained from a woman aged 35 to 49 with Graves' hyperthyroidism. Each CDR3 is given with its conserved first and last residue. The order of the fields is V gene, D gene, clone size, J gene, CDR3 DNA, CDR3 protein. The D gene is left open where the match is weak. Some rows have no size entry. The others give once, few or many, or a class for an expanded clone.

v_call: TRBV5-5
d_call: .
clone_size: many
j_call: TRBJ1-5
cdr3_nt: TGTGCCAGCAGCTTGGTAGGCAGGGTGAATCAGCCCCAGCATTTT
cdr3_aa: CASSLVGRVNQPQHF

v_call: TRBV5-1
d_call: .
clone_size: many
j_call: TRBJ1-5
cdr3_nt: TGCGCCAGCAGCCAGGAAGGGGGTCGCAATCAGCCCCAGCATTTT
cdr3_aa: CASSQEGGRNQPQHF

v_call: TRBV2
d_call: .
clone_size: many
j_call: TRBJ1-1
cdr3_nt: TGTGCCAGCATAGGGCCGGGTGAAGCTTTCTTT
cdr3_aa: CASIGPGEAFF

v_call: TRBV10-3
d_call: TRBD2
clone_size: many
j_call: TRBJ2-5
cdr3_nt: TGTGCCATCAGTTTCGGACTAGCGGGGGAGACCCAGTACTTC
cdr3_aa: CAISFGLAGETQYF

v_call: TRBV5-1
d_call: .
clone_size: many
j_call: TRBJ2-3
cdr3_nt: TGCGCCAGCAGCTTGGCCGGCATTCGCACAGATACGCAGTATTTT
cdr3_aa: CASSLAGIRTDTQYF

v_call: TRBV7-3
d_call: .
clone_size: many
j_call: TRBJ2-5
cdr3_nt: TGTGCCAGCAGCTGGACCCGCCAAGAGACCCAGTACTTC
cdr3_aa: CASSWTRQETQYF

v_call: TRBV3-1
d_call: .
clone_size: many
j_call: TRBJ1-4
cdr3_nt: TGTGCCAGCAGCGCGGGTCAGGGAAGAACTAATGAAAAACTGTTTTTT
cdr3_aa: CASSAGQGRTNEKLFF

v_call: TRBV5-5
d_call: .
clone_size: many
j_call: TRBJ2-1
cdr3_nt: TGTGCCAGCAGAGGTATGGTAGCGGAGTACAATGAGCAGTTCTTC
cdr3_aa: CASRGMVAEYNEQFF

v_call: TRBV5-6
d_call: TRBD2
clone_size: .
j_call: TRBJ2-1
cdr3_nt: TGTGCCAGCAGCTTGGGGAGCGGGAGTTCGGTTGAGCAGTTCTTC
cdr3_aa: CASSLGSGSSVEQFF

v_call: TRBV19
d_call: TRBD2
clone_size: .
j_call: TRBJ2-5
cdr3_nt: TGTGCCAGTAAATTACTAGCGGGAGAAGAGACCCAGTACTTC
cdr3_aa: CASKLLAGEETQYF

v_call: TRBV20-1
d_call: TRBD2
clone_size: .
j_call: TRBJ2-7
cdr3_nt: TGCAGTGCACACCGGGAGGGGACCTACTACGAGCAGTACTTC
cdr3_aa: CSAHREGTYYEQYF

v_call: TRBV7-2
d_call: .
clone_size: once
j_call: TRBJ2-7
cdr3_nt: TGTGCCAGCAGCTTAGTAGGGGGGGCGCAAGTCTCCTACGAGCAGTACTTC
cdr3_aa: CASSLVGGAQVSYEQYF

v_call: TRBV7-2
d_call: .
clone_size: many
j_call: TRBJ2-5
cdr3_nt: TGTGCCAACAGCCTTAGGGGTTTGTTAGGAGAGACCCAGTACTTC
cdr3_aa: CANSLRGLLGETQYF

v_call: TRBV28
d_call: .
clone_size: many
j_call: TRBJ2-7
cdr3_nt: TGTGCCAGCAGTTTACCCCAACGCGATGCAGATGATAACTACGAGCAGTACTTC
cdr3_aa: CASSLPQRDADDNYEQYF

v_call: TRBV5-6
d_call: TRBD2
clone_size: few
j_call: TRBJ2-7
cdr3_nt: TGTGCCAGCAGCTTCGGGACTAGCGGGAGGGCCCGAAGCGAGCAGTACTTC
cdr3_aa: CASSFGTSGRARSEQYF

v_call: TRBV2
d_call: TRBD1
clone_size: many
j_call: TRBJ1-1
cdr3_nt: TGTGCCACCAAAAAAGACAGGGCGTGGACTGAAGCTTTCTTT
cdr3_aa: CATKKDRAWTEAFF

v_call: TRBV6-1
d_call: .
clone_size: few
j_call: TRBJ2-1
cdr3_nt: TGTGCCAGCAGTTTCGGAGGGGTTGAGCAGTTCTTC
cdr3_aa: CASSFGGVEQFF

v_call: TRBV20-1
d_call: .
clone_size: many
j_call: TRBJ1-4
cdr3_nt: TGCAGTGCTAGTTCGAGTAATGAAAAACTGTTTTTT
cdr3_aa: CSASSSNEKLFF

v_call: TRBV29-1
d_call: TRBD1
clone_size: .
j_call: TRBJ1-5
cdr3_nt: TGCAGCGTTTCGCTGGAAGGGACAGGGAATCAGCCCCAGCATTTT
cdr3_aa: CSVSLEGTGNQPQHF

v_call: TRBV5-1
d_call: TRBD2
clone_size: few
j_call: TRBJ2-5
cdr3_nt: TGCGCCAGCAGCTTGGCCAACCCTGGGACTAGCGGGCGGACCCAGTACTTC
cdr3_aa: CASSLANPGTSGRTQYF

v_call: TRBV6-6
d_call: .
clone_size: few
j_call: TRBJ2-1
cdr3_nt: TGTGCCAGCAGTTACGAGGCGAACTACAATGAGCAGTTCTTC
cdr3_aa: CASSYEANYNEQFF

v_call: TRBV2
d_call: TRBD1
clone_size: many
j_call: TRBJ1-5
cdr3_nt: TGTGCCAGCAGACAAAACCCCAGGGGGTGGCAGCCCCAGCATTTT
cdr3_aa: CASRQNPRGWQPQHF

v_call: TRBV28
d_call: TRBD1
clone_size: .
j_call: TRBJ2-7
cdr3_nt: TGTGCCAGCAGTTTCCCCGGGACAGGGACGAGCTCCTACGAGCAGTACTTC
cdr3_aa: CASSFPGTGTSSYEQYF

v_call: TRBV6-2/TRBV6-3
d_call: TRBD2
clone_size: many
j_call: TRBJ2-7
cdr3_nt: TGTGCCAGCAGTTACTCCGGGACTAATTTATACGAGCAGTACTTC
cdr3_aa: CASSYSGTNLYEQYF

v_call: TRBV30
d_call: .
clone_size: many
j_call: TRBJ1-2
cdr3_nt: TGTGCCTGGAGTGTACGGAGGTCCGGCTACACCTTC
cdr3_aa: CAWSVRRSGYTF

v_call: TRBV7-9
d_call: TRBD1
clone_size: many
j_call: TRBJ2-7
cdr3_nt: TGTGCCAGCAGCTTATGGACAGGGCGCGAGCAGTACTTC
cdr3_aa: CASSLWTGREQYF

v_call: TRBV7-9
d_call: .
clone_size: many
j_call: TRBJ1-1
cdr3_nt: TGTGCCAGCAGCCAGACGGCCGCGGCGAGCACTGAAGCTTTCTTT
cdr3_aa: CASSQTAAASTEAFF

v_call: TRBV18
d_call: .
clone_size: many
j_call: TRBJ2-5
cdr3_nt: TGTGCCAGCCAGAAGGGGGGCGCAAGGCGAGAGACCCAGTACTTC
cdr3_aa: CASQKGGARRETQYF

v_call: TRBV28
d_call: .
clone_size: many
j_call: TRBJ1-6
cdr3_nt: TGTGCCAGCAGGATGGACAGCAGGAAGGCGGGTTATAATTCACCCCTCCACTTT
cdr3_aa: CASRMDSRKAGYNSPLHF

v_call: TRBV11-2
d_call: TRBD2
clone_size: many
j_call: TRBJ2-7
cdr3_nt: TGTGCCAGCCGGGACTATCCCTACGAGCAGTACTTC
cdr3_aa: CASRDYPYEQYF

v_call: TRBV5-1
d_call: TRBD2
clone_size: many
j_call: TRBJ2-3
cdr3_nt: TGCGCCAGCCACGGAGGAGCGGGAGGTATGTGGGGCACAGATACGCAGTATTTT
cdr3_aa: CASHGGAGGMWGTDTQYF

v_call: TRBV4-2
d_call: .
clone_size: many
j_call: TRBJ1-2
cdr3_nt: TGTGCCAGCAGCCAAGAGGGTGGGGGACGCAATGGCTACACCTTC
cdr3_aa: CASSQEGGGRNGYTF

v_call: TRBV5-1
d_call: .
clone_size: .
j_call: TRBJ2-7
cdr3_nt: TGCGCCAGCAGCTTGGAGCCGAACTCTGGCTACGAGCAGTACTTC
cdr3_aa: CASSLEPNSGYEQYF

v_call: TRBV28
d_call: .
clone_size: many
j_call: TRBJ2-7
cdr3_nt: TGTGCCAGCAGTTTCAAAAGCGGGTTAGTTAGCGAGCAGTACTTC
cdr3_aa: CASSFKSGLVSEQYF

v_call: TRBV28
d_call: .
clone_size: many
j_call: TRBJ1-1
cdr3_nt: TGTGCCAGCAGTTCCCAGAAGGGGTTGCGGACTGAAGCTTTCTTT
cdr3_aa: CASSSQKGLRTEAFF

v_call: TRBV2
d_call: .
clone_size: many
j_call: TRBJ2-7
cdr3_nt: TGTGCCAGCAGTGAAAACGGACCCTACGAGCAGTACTTC
cdr3_aa: CASSENGPYEQYF

v_call: TRBV7-9
d_call: .
clone_size: few
j_call: TRBJ1-4
cdr3_nt: TGTGCCAGCAGCTTACGGGGTTACGATGAAAAACTGTTTTTT
cdr3_aa: CASSLRGYDEKLFF

v_call: TRBV14
d_call: .
clone_size: .
j_call: TRBJ2-6
cdr3_nt: TGTGCCAGCAGCCAAGATGGGGGACAAGAATTGACTGGGGCCAACGTCCTGACTTTC
cdr3_aa: CASSQDGGQELTGANVLTF

v_call: TRBV12-3/TRBV12-4
d_call: TRBD1
clone_size: many
j_call: TRBJ1-3
cdr3_nt: TGTGCCAGCAGTTCACGGGACAGGGGAAACACCATATATTTT
cdr3_aa: CASSSRDRGNTIYF

v_call: TRBV29-1
d_call: TRBD2
clone_size: many
j_call: TRBJ2-3
cdr3_nt: TGCAGCGTTAGGGCTAGCGGGTTAGATACGCAGTATTTT
cdr3_aa: CSVRASGLDTQYF

v_call: TRBV2
d_call: .
clone_size: .
j_call: TRBJ2-1
cdr3_nt: TGTGCCAGCAGTGGCGCGGGCGAGAGCTCCTACAATGAGCAGTTCTTC
cdr3_aa: CASSGAGESSYNEQFF

v_call: TRBV20-1
d_call: .
clone_size: .
j_call: TRBJ2-1
cdr3_nt: TGCAGTGCTAGCGGGGCCAATGAGCAGTTCTTC
cdr3_aa: CSASGANEQFF

v_call: TRBV5-5
d_call: .
clone_size: .
j_call: TRBJ2-1
cdr3_nt: TGTGCCAGCAGCTCCTTAGCAGACGAGCAGTTCTTC
cdr3_aa: CASSSLADEQFF

v_call: TRBV5-1
d_call: .
clone_size: .
j_call: TRBJ2-1
cdr3_nt: TGCGCCAGCAGCTTGTTCGAGGGTACCTACAATGAGCAGTTCTTC
cdr3_aa: CASSLFEGTYNEQFF